This entry concerns a single T cell receptor beta chain. The record originates from a study of OX40 agonist ivuxolimab in advanced cancers. The assay was immunoSEQ multiplex PCR, and TCRdb's table has in-frame clones only and misses some. The table includes about 91,000 clones, approximately 85% detected once. At cycle 4 day 1, cycle 7 day 1, and baseline, blood was sampled. Trimming at V came to 0 bases and at J to 4 bases, leaving 0 bases not matched to a gene. The CDR3 is 13 residues long. Per germline, CDR1 SGDLS and CDR2 YYNGEE. The receptor was derived from an adult with an advanced solid tumor such as melanoma, head and neck, liver or kidney cancer. The chain uses TRBV9 and TRBJ1-2; 7 bases are shared with TRBD1. Sequences were derived from CD4+ or CD8+ T cells sorted from blood, sampled in a trial of the OX40 agonist ivuxolimab. This chain's CDR3 is CASSVGQGYGYTF. CDR3 nucleotides: TGTGCCAGCAGCGTAGGACAGGGCTATGGCTACACCTTC.